This T cell receptor beta chain was recovered during a study of T cells after yellow fever vaccination (dated by TCRdb to about 2019). With regard to the full study: The SMART-Seq v4 Ultra Low Input RNA kit was used to prepare libraries from fractions with low cell numbers. To follow T-cell clones before and after primary and booster YFV17D yellow fever vaccination, bulk TCR alpha and beta repertoires were sequenced over time. Two healthy male donors made up the cohort, one aged 18 to 29 years and the other aged 30 to 40 years. Blood was drawn at multiple timepoints before and after primary and secondary immunization, with bulk PBMC replicates and cell subsets isolated.

Summary of the overall study and its limitations: After the booster, most clones that had expanded after primary vaccination were detected again (nearly 97% of CD4 and under 90% of CD8), suggesting broad maintenance of memory. Because abundant contaminating clonotypes from the bulk population could be contained in FACS-sorted repertoires, computational filtering was required. The secondary T-cell response was found to be weaker but faster than the primary response, with a peak reached on day 5 rather than on day 15. The study included only a couple of donors, which limits how far the findings can be generalized. A small fraction of clonotypes appeared in both the CD4 and CD8 compartments, likely as a result of convergent recombination.

This clonotype has ten or more counts. The antigen it binds to is not known. No base quality values were provided; no much bigger clone lies one nucleotide off. The label giving this sample's treatment or condition can be read as: live attenuated yellow fever vaccine strain. A standard Ficoll-Paque protocol was used to isolate PBMCs from peripheral blood. CD4 and CD8 T-cell fractions were isolated with Dynabeads CD4 and CD8 positive selection kits. TriZol was used to extract RNA from bulk PBMCs, CD4 and CD8 fractions, and dextramer-positive and dextramer-negative fractions. TCR cDNA was synthesized by 5'RACE template switching, through which a universal primer site and unique molecular identifiers were introduced. Priming for cDNA synthesis came from both the TCR alpha and TCR beta constant segments. Two PCR steps were used to amplify libraries, with sample barcodes and sequencing adapters being added in the second step. Sequencing of libraries was done on Illumina HiSeq 2500 (2x100 bp) or NovaSeq (2x150 bp). The study's own analysis went as follows. MIGEC handled demultiplexing of reads and collapsing into UMI consensus sequences, while MiXCR performed V(D)J alignment. Vaccine-responding clonotypes were identified with edgeR using replicate PBMC samples, with FDR below 0.01 and a log2 fold change above 5 up to day 15 being required. Bulk clonotypes were assigned CD4 or CD8 identity according to which sequenced CD4 or CD8 repertoire held them at higher abundance. Clones were called with MiXCR by TCRdb after fastp trimmed the public reads at Q25, and only in-frame beta chains were retained. Rows with a matching CDR3 protein are joined into one entry that keeps the most common DNA and genes. The V and J calls and clone size are TCRdb's, not the authors'. This sample gives 200,000 to 300,000 distinct CDR3 sequences in total; approximately 6.7% of them show up just once. Approximately 1.1% of the sample goes to the ten largest clones.

The material was CD4+ T cells sorted from PBMCs, obtained on the day of the yellow fever booster vaccination. The origin of this receptor is a man between 25 and 39 years old who received the YFV17D yellow fever vaccine.

The nucleotides read TGTGCCAGCAGACCACCGGGGGTCTCTGGAAACACCATATATTTT. Its amino acids are CASRPPGVSGNTIYF. The chain is made from TRBV6-1 and TRBJ1-3; TRBD1 might be the D gene, on 5 matching bases. Trimming at the junction amounts to 6 bases on V and 0 bases on J, and the germline ends lie 12 bases apart. From cysteine to phenylalanine, the CDR3 is 15 amino acids long. The only DNA kept is the CDR3, 45 bases in frame from the first base. The germline V gene gives CDR1 as MNHNS and CDR2 as SASEGT.